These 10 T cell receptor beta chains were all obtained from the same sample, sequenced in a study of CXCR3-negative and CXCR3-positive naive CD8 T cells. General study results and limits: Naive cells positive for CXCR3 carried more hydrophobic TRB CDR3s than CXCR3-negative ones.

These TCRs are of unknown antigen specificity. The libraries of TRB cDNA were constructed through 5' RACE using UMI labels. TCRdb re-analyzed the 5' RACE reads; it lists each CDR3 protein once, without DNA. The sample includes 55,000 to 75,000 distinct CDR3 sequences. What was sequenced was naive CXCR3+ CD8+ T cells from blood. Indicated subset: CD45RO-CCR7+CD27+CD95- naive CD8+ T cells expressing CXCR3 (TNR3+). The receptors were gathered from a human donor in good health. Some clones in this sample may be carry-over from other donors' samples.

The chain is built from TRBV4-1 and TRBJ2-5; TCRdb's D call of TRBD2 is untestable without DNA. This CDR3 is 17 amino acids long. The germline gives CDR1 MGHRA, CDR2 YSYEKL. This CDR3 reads CASSQDPAGGPLETQYF.

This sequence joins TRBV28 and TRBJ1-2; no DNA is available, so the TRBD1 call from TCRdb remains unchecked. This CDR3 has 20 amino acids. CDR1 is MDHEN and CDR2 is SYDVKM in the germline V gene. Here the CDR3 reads CASSLPPTGPGVISVYGYTF.

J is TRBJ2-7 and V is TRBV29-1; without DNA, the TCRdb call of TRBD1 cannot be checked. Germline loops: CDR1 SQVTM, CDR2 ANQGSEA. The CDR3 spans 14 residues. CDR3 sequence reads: CSVAGTPKPYEQYF.

Here the CDR3 reads CASSPRPRASPRLYNEQFF. The chain is built from TRBV7-9 and TRBJ2-1; TCRdb's D call of TRBD2 is untestable without DNA. CDR3 length: 19 amino acids. Per germline, CDR1 SEHNR and CDR2 FQNEAQ (reference sequence).

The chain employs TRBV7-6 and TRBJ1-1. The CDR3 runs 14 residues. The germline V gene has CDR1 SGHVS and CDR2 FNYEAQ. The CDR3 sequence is CASTPQNMNTEAFF.

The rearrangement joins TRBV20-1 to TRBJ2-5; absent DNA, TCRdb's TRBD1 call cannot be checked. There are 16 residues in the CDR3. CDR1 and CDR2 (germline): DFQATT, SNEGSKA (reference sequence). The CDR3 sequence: CSARIGDRGHRETQYF.

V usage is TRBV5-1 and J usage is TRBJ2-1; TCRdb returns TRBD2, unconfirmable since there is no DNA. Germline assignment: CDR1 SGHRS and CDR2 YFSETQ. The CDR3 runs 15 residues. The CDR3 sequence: CASTSGLAVSNEQFF.

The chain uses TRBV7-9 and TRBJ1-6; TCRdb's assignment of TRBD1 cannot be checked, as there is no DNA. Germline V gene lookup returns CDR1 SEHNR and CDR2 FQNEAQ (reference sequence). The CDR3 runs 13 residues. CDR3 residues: CAGQGGVNSPLHF.

The CDR3 here is CSVDPVTVKKSYNEQFF. The chain joins TRBV29-1 to TRBJ2-1; the TCRdb D gene call, TRBD1, has no DNA to confirm it. The germline V gene encodes CDR1 SQVTM and CDR2 ANQGSEA. The CDR3 contains 17 residues.

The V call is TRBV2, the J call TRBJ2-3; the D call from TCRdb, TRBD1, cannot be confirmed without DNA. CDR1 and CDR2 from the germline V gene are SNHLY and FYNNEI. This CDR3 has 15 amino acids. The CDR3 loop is CASRRDSAGFDTQYF.